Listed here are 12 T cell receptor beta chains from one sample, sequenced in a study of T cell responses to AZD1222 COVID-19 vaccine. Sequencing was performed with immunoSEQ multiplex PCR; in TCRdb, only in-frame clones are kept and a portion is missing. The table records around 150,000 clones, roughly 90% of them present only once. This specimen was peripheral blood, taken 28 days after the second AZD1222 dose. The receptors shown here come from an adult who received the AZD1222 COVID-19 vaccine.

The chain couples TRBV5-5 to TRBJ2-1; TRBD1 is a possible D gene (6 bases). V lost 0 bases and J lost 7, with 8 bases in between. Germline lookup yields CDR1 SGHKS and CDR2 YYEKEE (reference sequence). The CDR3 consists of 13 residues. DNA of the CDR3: TGTGCCAGCAGCTTGGTCCAGGGGAATGAGCAGTTCTTC. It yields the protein CASSLVQGNEQFF.

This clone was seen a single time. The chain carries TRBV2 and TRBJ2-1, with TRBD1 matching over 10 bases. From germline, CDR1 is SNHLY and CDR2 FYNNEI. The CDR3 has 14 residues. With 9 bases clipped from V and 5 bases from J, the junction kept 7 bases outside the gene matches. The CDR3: CARHRDRGNNEQFF. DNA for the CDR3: TGTGCCAGGCATAGGGACAGGGGTAACAATGAGCAGTTCTTC. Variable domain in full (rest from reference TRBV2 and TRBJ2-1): EPEVTQTPSHQVTQMGQEVILRCVPISNHLYFYWYRQILGQKVEFLVSFYNNEISEKSEIFDDQFSVERPDGSNFTLKIRSTKLEDSAMYFCARHRDRGNNEQFFGPGTRLTVL.

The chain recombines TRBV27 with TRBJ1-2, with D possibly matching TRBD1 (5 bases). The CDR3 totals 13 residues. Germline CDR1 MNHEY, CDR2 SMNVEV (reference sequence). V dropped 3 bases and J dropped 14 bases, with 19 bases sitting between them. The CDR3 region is CASSLRGRGWSTF. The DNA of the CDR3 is TGTGCCAGCAGTTTGCGGGGCCGAGGTTGGAGTACCTTC.

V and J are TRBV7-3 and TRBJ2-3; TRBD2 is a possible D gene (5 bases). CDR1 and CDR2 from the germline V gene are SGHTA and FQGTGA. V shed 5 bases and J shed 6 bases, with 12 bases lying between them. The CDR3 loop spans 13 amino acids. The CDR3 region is CASSRELRDTQYF. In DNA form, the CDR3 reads TGTGCCAGCAGCCGGGAACTTAGGGATACGCAGTATTTT.

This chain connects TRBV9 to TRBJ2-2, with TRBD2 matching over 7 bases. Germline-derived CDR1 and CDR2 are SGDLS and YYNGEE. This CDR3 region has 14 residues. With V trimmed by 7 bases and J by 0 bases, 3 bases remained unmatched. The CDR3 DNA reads TGTGCCAGCTCTAGCGGAGCGAACACCGGGGAGCTGTTTTTT. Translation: CASSSGANTGELFF.

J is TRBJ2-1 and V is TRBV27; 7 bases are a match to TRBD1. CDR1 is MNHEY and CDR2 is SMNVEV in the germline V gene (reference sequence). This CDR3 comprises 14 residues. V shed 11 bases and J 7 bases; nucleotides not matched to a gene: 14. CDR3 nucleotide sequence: TGTGCCGTTGCCAGGGGGTTTGGTAAAAATGAGCAGTTCTTC. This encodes CAVARGFGKNEQFF.

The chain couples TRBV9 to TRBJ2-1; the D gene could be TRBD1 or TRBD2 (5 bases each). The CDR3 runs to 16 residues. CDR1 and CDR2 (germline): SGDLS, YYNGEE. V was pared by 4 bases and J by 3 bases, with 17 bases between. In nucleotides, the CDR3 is TGTGCCAGCAGCTATGAGGGGCATGAACTCTACAATGAGCAGTTCTTC. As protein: CASSYEGHELYNEQFF.

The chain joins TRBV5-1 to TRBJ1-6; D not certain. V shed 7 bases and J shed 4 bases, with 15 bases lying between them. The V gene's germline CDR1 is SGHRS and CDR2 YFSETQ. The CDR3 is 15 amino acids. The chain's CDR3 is CASCRGDLYNSPLHF. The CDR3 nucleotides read TGCGCCAGCTGTCGTGGGGATTTATATAATTCACCCCTCCACTTT.

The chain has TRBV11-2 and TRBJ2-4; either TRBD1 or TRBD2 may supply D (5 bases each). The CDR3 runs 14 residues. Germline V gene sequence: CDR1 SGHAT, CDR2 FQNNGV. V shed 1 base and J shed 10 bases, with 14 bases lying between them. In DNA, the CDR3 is TGTGCCAGCAGCTTAGCAGGGACCCGAGTTATTCAGTACTTC. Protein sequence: CASSLAGTRVIQYF.

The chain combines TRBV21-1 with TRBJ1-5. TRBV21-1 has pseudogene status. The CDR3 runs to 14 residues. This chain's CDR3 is CASTQRGMYQPQHF. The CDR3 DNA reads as TGTGCCAGCACCCAAAGAGGGATGTACCAGCCCCAGCATTTT.

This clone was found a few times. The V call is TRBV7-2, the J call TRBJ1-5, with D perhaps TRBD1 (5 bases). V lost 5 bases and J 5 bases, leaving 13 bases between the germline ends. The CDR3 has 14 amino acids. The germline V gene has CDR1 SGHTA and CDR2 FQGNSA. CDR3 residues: CASSGTRDYQPQHF. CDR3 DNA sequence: TGTGCCAGCAGCGGGACGCGAGATTATCAGCCCCAGCATTTT.

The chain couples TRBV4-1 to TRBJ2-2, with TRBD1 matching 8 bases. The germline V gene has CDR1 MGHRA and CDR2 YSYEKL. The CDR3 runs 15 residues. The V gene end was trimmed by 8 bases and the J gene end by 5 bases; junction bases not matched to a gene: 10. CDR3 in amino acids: CASGTTGARTGELFF. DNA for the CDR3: TGCGCCAGCGGAACGACAGGGGCGAGGACCGGGGAGCTGTTTTTT.